The 17 T cell receptor beta chains in this list originate from one sample, sequenced in a study of T cells expressing NK-cell markers. TCRdb re-called the 5' RACE reads and gives one entry per CDR3 protein, without DNA. The listing contains 400,000 to 500,000 distinct CDR3 sequences. Sequencing used blood T cells: a sorted CD56 or NKG2C T cell subset, CD4+ or CD8+ T cells, or bulk PBMC T cells (not recorded which). Source of these receptors: a woman between 18 and 70 years old in good health.

The V and J genes are TRBV5-6 and TRBJ2-7; TCRdb proposes TRBD2, but this gene call is untestable without DNA. Per the germline V gene, CDR1 is SGHDT and CDR2 is YYEEEE. The CDR3 runs 16 residues. This chain's CDR3 is CASSSPGPPGGYEQYF.

The chain carries TRBV11-2 and TRBJ1-1; TCRdb reports TRBD1, a call that lacks DNA to check it against. This CDR3 comprises 16 residues. Germline V gene sequence: CDR1 SGHAT, CDR2 FQNNGV. The chain's CDR3 is CASRTEGFLKGTEAFF. Together with reference TRBV11-2 and TRBJ1-1, the CDR3 gives the full variable domain: EAGVAQSPRYKIIEKRQSVAFWCNPISGHATLYWYQQILGQGPKLLIQFQNNGVVDDSQLPKDRFSAERLKGVDSTLKIQPAKLEDSAVYLCASRTEGFLKGTEAFFGQGTRLTVV.

This rearrangement joins TRBV27 to TRBJ2-4; TCRdb designates TRBD2, a call that cannot be tested without DNA. Germline CDR1 and CDR2: MNHEY and SMNVEV (reference sequence). The length of the CDR3 is 15 residues. CDR3 in amino acids: CASGPIGKAKNIQYF.

The V and J genes are TRBV7-9 and TRBJ1-6; TCRdb's assignment of TRBD1 cannot be checked, as there is no DNA. Per the germline V gene, CDR1 is SEHNR and CDR2 is FQNEAQ (reference sequence). This CDR3 region has 16 residues. The CDR3 loop is CASSRLGDRANSPLHF.

This chain uses TRBV6-4 with TRBJ2-1; TCRdb selects TRBD2, and the lack of DNA leaves this call unchecked. Germline CDR1 reads MRHNA; CDR2 reads SNTAGT. CDR3 length: 15 residues. CDR3 sequence reads: CASRPSGGISNEQFF.

V and J are TRBV6-5 and TRBJ2-3; TCRdb reports TRBD1, a call that lacks DNA to check it against. The CDR3 length is 18 residues. Germline V lookup: CDR1 MNHEY, CDR2 SVGAGI. The CDR3 here is CASSFPATWDPLADTQYF.

The chain is built from TRBV7-9 and TRBJ2-5; no DNA is available, so the TRBD2 call from TCRdb remains unchecked. CDR1 is SEHNR, CDR2 FQNEAQ, per germline (reference sequence). CDR3 length: 16 amino acids. CDR3 protein: CAVPRGNTALRETQYF.

CDR3 protein: CASTLDTKNTEAFF. This rearrangement joins TRBV12-3 or TRBV12-4 to TRBJ1-1; TCRdb indicates TRBD1, and absent DNA this call remains unverified. This CDR3 comprises 14 residues.

The chain combines TRBV6-5 with TRBJ1-2; the TRBD1 assignment by TCRdb is unverifiable without DNA. Germline loops: CDR1 MNHEY, CDR2 SVGAGI. CDR3 length equals 17 residues. Here the CDR3 reads CASSYSPDRGANYGYTF.

V is TRBV4-3 and J is TRBJ1-5; TCRdb's D call, TRBD1, is unchecked because there is no DNA. The CDR3 loop spans 16 amino acids. Germline V lookup: CDR1 LGHNA, CDR2 YSLEER. CDR3: CASSQEIGTVYQPQHF.

The chain employs TRBV19 and TRBJ1-3; as DNA is missing, the TRBD1 call by TCRdb cannot be tested. The CDR3 runs 15 residues. Germline CDR1 LNHDA, CDR2 SQIVND (reference sequence). CDR3: CASSPKGVQGNTIYF.

V usage is TRBV20-1 and J usage is TRBJ2-3; TCRdb gives TRBD2 as the D gene, but with no DNA this cannot be confirmed. Germline CDR1 reads DFQATT; CDR2 reads SNEGSKA (reference sequence). The CDR3 runs 14 residues. This chain's CDR3 is CSARKTSGTDTQYF.

The chain couples TRBV11-1 to TRBJ2-1; TCRdb selects TRBD2, and the lack of DNA leaves this call unchecked. Germline assignment: CDR1 SGHAT and CDR2 FQDESV (reference sequence). CDR3 size: 13 residues. This CDR3 reads CASSLRREDEQFF.

The chain recombines TRBV6-1 with TRBJ2-7; TCRdb returns TRBD2, unconfirmable since there is no DNA. This CDR3 spans 17 amino acids. The V gene's germline CDR1 is MNHNS and CDR2 SASEGT. This CDR3 reads CASSRGLLSGSKDEQYF.

The V call is TRBV7-8, the J call TRBJ2-3; TCRdb indicates TRBD1, and absent DNA this call remains unverified. Germline CDR1 reads SGHVS; CDR2 reads FQNEAQ. This CDR3 has 17 residues. The chain's CDR3 is CASSPGQGTLSTDTQYF.

This chain links TRBV4-3 with TRBJ1-4. The CDR3 consists of 15 residues. CDR1 is LGHNA, CDR2 YSLEER, per germline. This CDR3 is CASSPVGTGIEKLFF.

The chain recombines TRBV18 with TRBJ2-5; checking the TCRdb D call of TRBD2 is not possible without DNA. The germline V gene has CDR1 KGHSH and CDR2 LQKENI. The CDR3 loop spans 13 amino acids. The CDR3 spells CASSPGLQETQYF.